The 14 T cell receptor beta chains below all came from one sample that was sequenced in a study of T cells in Graves' hyperthyroidism and ophthalmopathy. It was RNA transcripts that yielded the amplified TCR beta CDR3 regions. HTBI primers were used for first-round RT-PCR of the TCR CDR3. TCRdb processed the multiplex PCR reads anew with MiXCR; each CDR3 protein has one entry. The table has hundreds of thousands of distinct CDR3 sequences, around 17% seen once. The sample was blood. The receptor set was obtained from a woman younger than 35 with Graves' hyperthyroidism.

This clonotype appeared a few times. The chain links TRBV20-1 to TRBJ2-1, with a possible D match to TRBD1 (5 bases). V was shortened by 8 bases and J by 8 bases, with 28 bases between the two germline ends. The CDR3 extends over 16 amino acids. Per germline, CDR1 DFQATT and CDR2 SNEGSKA (reference sequence). The CDR3 reads CSTLGRSIDVVDEQFF. CDR3 nucleotides: TGCAGTACTTTGGGGCGGTCAATCGACGTTGTAGATGAGCAGTTCTTC.

The sample holds many counts of this clonotype. This sequence joins TRBV2 and TRBJ2-7, with 11 positions matching TRBD1. The CDR3 has 15 amino acids. CDR1 and CDR2 (germline): SNHLY, FYNNEI. Trimming removed 8 bases from V and 2 bases from J; junction bases left unmatched: 8. The CDR3 sequence is CASGGQGAKTYEQYF. The CDR3, as DNA: TGTGCCAGCGGTGGACAGGGGGCTAAAACCTACGAGCAGTACTTC.

CDR3 bases: TGTGCCAGTAGTCAATTTAGGGGGAACACTGAAGCTTTCTTT. This codes for CASSQFRGNTEAFF. V is TRBV19 and J is TRBJ1-1, with a tentative D call TRBD1 (5 bases). Germline CDR1 is LNHDA and CDR2 is SQIVND (reference sequence). V lost 5 bases and J 1 base, leaving 11 bases between the germline ends. CDR3 length equals 14 residues.

The chain recombines TRBV5-1 with TRBJ2-5, with D maybe TRBD2 (7 bases). Germline values: CDR1 SGHRS, CDR2 YFSETQ. V lost 7 bases to trimming and J lost 2 bases, with 18 bases between them. The CDR3 totals 15 residues. DNA for the CDR3: TGCGCCAGCCGACTGGAGGGGGGGAGGCAAGAGACCCAGTACTTC. Its protein is CASRLEGGRQETQYF. Full variable domain (outside the CDR3, taken from reference TRBV5-1 and TRBJ2-5): KAGVTQTPRYLIKTRGQQVTLSCSPISGHRSVSWYQQTPGQGLQFLFEYFSETQRNKGNFPGRFSGRQFSNSRSEMNVSTLELGDSALYLCASRLEGGRQETQYFGPGTRLLVL.

This clonotype has just a few counts. The chain couples TRBV13 to TRBJ2-2, with D possibly matching TRBD2 (5 bases). Germline CDR1 PRHDT, CDR2 FYEKMQ (reference sequence). The CDR3 has 14 amino acids. Trimming took 4 bases from V and 7 from J, leaving 13 bases between them. CDR3 residues: CASSSGSGSGELFF. CDR3 nucleotides: TGTGCCAGCAGCTCCGGGTCGGGGAGCGGGGAGCTGTTTTTT.

On this clonotype: A read error may be the cause here, since a much bigger clone is one base away. J is TRBJ2-1 and V is TRBV11-2; D is possibly TRBD2 (5 bases). The CDR3 has 15 residues. Germline V gene lookup returns CDR1 SGHAT and CDR2 FQNNGV. CDR3 protein: CASSTTRTLSHEQLF. As DNA, the CDR3 is TGTGCCAGCAGCACTACTAGGACCCTTAGTCATGAGCAGCTCTTC. The full variable domain, rest sourced from reference TRBV11-2 and TRBJ2-1, is EAGVAQSPRYKIIEKRQSVAFWCNPISGHATLYWYQQILGQGPKLLIQFQNNGVVDDSQLPKDRFSAERLKGVDSTLKIQPAKLEDSAVYLCASSTTRTLSHEQLFGPGTRLTVL.

The sample holds one count of this clonotype. The gene calls are TRBV3-1 and TRBJ2-1; TRBD2 agrees at 11 bases. V lost 4 bases and J lost 5; bases outside the gene matches: 4. This CDR3 region has 15 residues. In germline, CDR1 is LGHDT, CDR2 YNNKEL (reference sequence). The CDR3 protein is CASSPGTSGDNEQFF. CDR3 nucleotide sequence: TGTGCCAGCAGCCCGGGGACTAGCGGAGACAATGAGCAGTTCTTC.

This clonotype was detected many times. The V gene is TRBV20-1, the J gene TRBJ1-1; TRBD1 agrees at 7 bases. Germline loops: CDR1 DFQATT, CDR2 SNEGSKA (reference sequence). The ends lost 8 bases at V and 1 base at J; junction bases unmatched: 10. CDR3 length: 14 amino acids. The CDR3 region is CSFKRGTANTEAFF. In DNA, the CDR3 is TGCAGTTTCAAACGTGGGACAGCGAACACTGAAGCTTTCTTT.

This clonotype was detected a few times. The chain couples TRBV20-1 to TRBJ1-4; TRBD1 aligns across 7 bases. This CDR3 has 14 residues. The ends lost 5 bases at V and 8 bases at J; junction bases unmatched: 11. Per germline, CDR1 DFQATT and CDR2 SNEGSKA (reference sequence). CDR3 region: CSAVPEQGWEKLFF. The CDR3 DNA sequence: TGCAGTGCTGTACCGGAACAGGGGTGGGAAAAACTGTTTTTT.

This clonotype occurred a few times. The chain is built from TRBV6-1 and TRBJ1-2, with D maybe TRBD1 (6 bases). Germline V gene lookup returns CDR1 MNHNS and CDR2 SASEGT. This CDR3 region has 14 residues. V lost 5 bases to trimming and J lost 3 bases, with 13 bases between them. The CDR3 reads CASSFSQGHYGYTF. CDR3 in DNA: TGTGCCAGCAGTTTCAGCCAGGGGCACTATGGCTACACCTTC.

The V gene is TRBV24-1, the J gene TRBJ1-2; TRBD1 aligns across 8 bases. In germline, CDR1 is KGHDR, CDR2 SFDVKD. J lost 13 bases, V lost 4 bases, and 4 bases had no gene match. CDR3 length equals 11 residues. The CDR3 DNA reads as TGTGCCACCAGTGACAGGGGGCGTTTCACCTTC. Protein: CATSDRGRFTF.

The genes are TRBV10-1 and TRBJ2-2; 7 bases map to TRBD1. Germline-derived CDR1 and CDR2 are WNHNN and SYGVQD (reference sequence). J gave up 4 bases and V 3 bases, and 11 bases lay outside the gene matches. This CDR3 is built from 17 residues. The CDR3 region has the DNA TGCGCCAGCAGTGACTATTTTCGGGACAGATTCACCGGGGAGCTGTTTTTT. It is translated as CASSDYFRDRFTGELFF.

This clonotype was detected ten times or more. This sequence joins TRBV3-1 and TRBJ1-1, with 7 bases matching TRBD1. Trimming at V came to 4 bases and at J to 11 bases, leaving 10 bases not matched to a gene. Germline V CDR1 and CDR2: LGHDT, YNNKEL (reference sequence). This CDR3 spans 13 amino acids. CDR3 in amino acids: CASSPPYTGVAFF. In DNA, the CDR3 is TGTGCCAGCAGCCCACCTTACACAGGGGTGGCTTTCTTT. Complete variable domain (other parts from reference TRBV3-1 and TRBJ1-1): DTAVSQTPKYLVTQMGNDKSIKCEQNLGHDTMYWYKQDSKKFLKIMFSYNNKELIINETVPNRFSPKSPDKAHLNLHINSLELGDSAVYFCASSPPYTGVAFFGQGTRLTVV.

This clonotype was counted ten times or more. This rearrangement joins TRBV7-6 to TRBJ2-7; the match to TRBD1 covers 12 bases. This CDR3 comprises 15 residues. The germline CDR1 and CDR2 sequences are SGHVS and FNYEAQ. V was pared by 5 bases and J by 6 bases, with 8 bases of the junction left unmatched. CDR3 region: CASSPTGTGGAEQYF. The CDR3 DNA is TGTGCCAGCAGCCCAACCGGGACAGGGGGCGCCGAGCAGTACTTC.